The entry below gives a single TCR beta chain sequence along with its context. This CDR3 is 13 amino acids long. With 4 bases removed from V and 2 bases from J, the gap between germline ends came to 8 bases. Germline loops: CDR1 SNHLY, CDR2 FYNNEI. This sample is part of a study of T cells in localized non-small cell lung cancer. Repertoires were generated with immunoSEQ multiplex PCR, while TCRdb's copy carries only in-frame clones and drops some. The sample lists roughly 48,000 clones, around three quarters seen once, with about a sixth in the top ten. The rearrangement uses TRBV2 and TRBJ1-2; no reliable D call. This TCR derives from a man aged 40 to 75 with stage I squamous cell lung carcinoma. Material: peripheral blood, obtained before any cancer treatment. This chain's CDR3 is CASSGLSNYGYTF. As DNA, the CDR3 is TGTGCCAGCAGTGGTCTCAGCAACTATGGCTACACCTTC.